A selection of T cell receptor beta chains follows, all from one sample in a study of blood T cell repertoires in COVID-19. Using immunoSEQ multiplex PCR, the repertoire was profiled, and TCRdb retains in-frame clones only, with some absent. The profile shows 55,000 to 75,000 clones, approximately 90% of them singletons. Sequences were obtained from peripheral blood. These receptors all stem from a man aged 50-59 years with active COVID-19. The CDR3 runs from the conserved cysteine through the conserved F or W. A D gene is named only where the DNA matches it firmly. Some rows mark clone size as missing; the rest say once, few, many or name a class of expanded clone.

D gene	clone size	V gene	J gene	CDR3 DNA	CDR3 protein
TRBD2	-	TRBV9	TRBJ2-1	TGTGCCAGCAGCGCCCGGGACTACTCCTACAATGAGCAGTTCTTC	CASSARDYSYNEQFF
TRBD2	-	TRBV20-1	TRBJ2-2	TGCAGTGCTAGTGATCTAGCGGGAGACACCGGGGAGCTGTTTTTT	CSASDLAGDTGELFF
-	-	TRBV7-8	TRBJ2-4	TGTGCCAGCAGCCCCAGCCGGGACACCGAAGAACTAGCCAAAAACATTCAGTACTTC	CASSPSRDTEELAKNIQYF
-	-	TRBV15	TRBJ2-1	TGTGCCACCAGGGCGGGGGCTTCCTACAATGAGCAGTTCTTC	CATRAGASYNEQFF
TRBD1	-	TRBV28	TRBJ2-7	TGTGCCAGCAGTTTTACAGGGGGAATACCCTACGAGCAGTACTTC	CASSFTGGIPYEQYF
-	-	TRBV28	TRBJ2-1	TGTGCCAGCAGTTTATTAAGGGACACTGAGCAGTTCTTC	CASSLLRDTEQFF
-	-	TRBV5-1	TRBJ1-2	TGCGCCAGCAGCTTGGCGCCGGAATTAGAGGATGGCTACACCTTC	CASSLAPELEDGYTF
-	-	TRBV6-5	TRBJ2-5	TGTGCCAGCAAGGGGCCCAAGACCCAGTACTTC	CASKGPKTQYF
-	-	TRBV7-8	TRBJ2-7	TGTGCCAGCAGCTTAGAGTCAGGGCGTGACGAGCAGTACTTC	CASSLESGRDEQYF
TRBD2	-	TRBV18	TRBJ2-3	TGTGCCAGCTCAGAGGGACTAGCGGGAGTTGATACGCAGTATTTT	CASSEGLAGVDTQYF
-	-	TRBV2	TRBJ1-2	TGTGCCAGCACTTCCCAGGGCTACTATGGCTACACCTTC	CASTSQGYYGYTF
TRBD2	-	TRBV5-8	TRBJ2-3	TGTGCCAGCAACTCGGGACTAGCGGGGGGAGATACGCAGTATTTT	CASNSGLAGGDTQYF
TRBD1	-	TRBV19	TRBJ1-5	TGTGCCAGTGGCCCGACAGGGAGTCGCCAGCCCCAGCATTTT	CASGPTGSRQPQHF
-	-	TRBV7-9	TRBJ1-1	TGTGCCAGCAGCTTAGCGACCAGGGGCACTGAAGCTTTCTTT	CASSLATRGTEAFF
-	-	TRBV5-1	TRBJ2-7	TGCGCCAACAAAACTGGTGCAGGGCCCAGCTCCTACGAGCAGTACTTC	CANKTGAGPSSYEQYF
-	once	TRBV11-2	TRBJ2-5	TGTGCCAGCAGCCTTATTGAGACCCAGTACTTC	CASSLIETQYF
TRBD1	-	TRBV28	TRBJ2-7	TGTGCCAGTTCCCGACCGGGACAGGGGCTGTACTTC	CASSRPGQGLYF
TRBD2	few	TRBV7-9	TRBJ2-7	TGTGCCAGCAGCTCCGGGGAGGGGAGCTACGAGCAGTACTTC	CASSSGEGSYEQYF
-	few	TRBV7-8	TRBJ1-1	TGTGCCAGCAGCTTAGCGAACTCTGAAGCTTTCTTT	CASSLANSEAFF
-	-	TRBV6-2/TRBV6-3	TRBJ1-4	TGTGCCAGCAGTTACTTGTGGGAGGAGCAAAAACTGTTTTTT	CASSYLWEEQKLFF
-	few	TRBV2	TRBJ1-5	TGTGCCAGCAGTGCTAACGGGGAGGGGAGGGGGCCCCAGCATTTT	CASSANGEGRGPQHF